The 3 T cell receptor beta chains listed next were all sequenced from one sample in a study of naive and memory T cell subsets (dated by TCRdb to about 2017). The library was made by UMI-ligation and nested PCR. TCRdb names Illumina MiSeq as the instrument used. To cover both TRBC1 and TRBC2, the beta constant-region primer consisted of an equimolar mix of two oligonucleotides. TCRdb passed the public sequencing reads through fastp at Q25 and MiXCR, retaining productive beta sequences. Rows merge per CDR3 protein into single entries with the most common DNA and genes. The sample has roughly 40,000 distinct CDR3 sequences on record, roughly 14% of them singletons. The ten largest clones take up 20% to 25% of the sample. Sequenced input: effector memory CD4+ T cells from blood. The cell subset or site label corresponds to: effector memory, CD45RA- CD27-. All receptors derive from a human donor in good health.

This clonotype showed up just a few times. The DNA of the CDR3 is TGTGCCAGCAGCTGGACTAGCGCGGAGACCCAGTACTTC. Translating gives CASSWTSAETQYF. The V and J genes are TRBV5-6 and TRBJ2-5; TRBD2 matches at 9 bases. Germline CDR1 and CDR2: SGHDT and YYEEEE. The CDR3 spans 13 residues. Germline trimming cut 3 bases from V and 5 bases from J; bases unmatched to any gene: 2.

There are a few counts of this clonotype. The chain has TRBV30 and TRBJ1-1; D may be TRBD1 (5 bases). This CDR3 comprises 13 residues. CDR1 and CDR2 (germline): GTSNPN, SVGIG (reference sequence). Trimming pared 0 bases from V and 1 base from J, leaving 6 bases between. The CDR3 region is CAWSVGGNTEAFF. CDR3 nucleotides: TGTGCCTGGAGTGTTGGGGGGAACACTGAAGCTTTCTTT.

This chain connects TRBV5-1 to TRBJ1-6, with D hard to call. The CDR3 is made up of 15 amino acids. V shed 4 bases and J shed 5 bases, with 13 bases lying between them. CDR1 and CDR2 (germline): SGHRS, YFSETQ. The CDR3 coding sequence is TGCGCCAGCAGCCGAAGTTCCGGCAATAATTCACCCCTCCACTTT. Residues: CASSRSSGNNSPLHF.